The next 26 T cell receptor beta chains were all read from a single sample in a study of CD8+ T cells in alopecia areata. It was with CD4, CD8alpha, NKG2D, NKG2ACE and other markers that pooled cutaneous lymph node cells were sorted. Extracted RNA was reverse transcribed into cDNA, the sequencing template. The table came from immunoSEQ multiplex PCR; TCRdb's copy has only in-frame clones and leaves some out. Listed for the sample are 250,000 or so clones, none seen a single time. Input material: CD4+ T cells sorted from a lymph node. The source of these receptors is a C3H/HeJ mouse with alopecia areata. Strain MHC haplotype: H2-k.

Notes on this clone: Gene names and germline refer to mouse. Read coverage stops 4 residues before the CDR3 terminus; the germline J gene supplies the remainder. J is TRBJ2-5 and V is TRBV31, with D possibly matching TRBD2 (6 bases). CDR3 length: 14 amino acids. V lost 4 bases and J lost 3, with 14 bases in between. Germline CDR1 and CDR2: GKSSPN and SITVG. The CDR3 bases that were read are TGTGCCTGGACCCCGACTGGACGACAAGAC. Its translation is CAWTPTGRQD. The CDR3 as a whole reads CAWTPTGRQDTQYF. Filled out from reference TRBV31 and TRBJ2-5, the complete variable domain reads AQTIHQWPVAEIKAVGSPLSLGCTIKGKSSPNLYWYWQATGGTLQQLFYSITVGQVESVVQLNLSASRPKDDQFILSTEKLLLSHSGFYLCAWTPTGRQDTQYFGPGTRLLVL.

Ten or more counts support this clone. All gene names here are mouse names. The read is 4 residues too short to cover the CDR3 end, so that end is filled in from the germline J gene. The chain couples TRBV19 to TRBJ1-2, with a possible D match to TRBD1 (6 bases). The ends were cut back, 3 bases at V and 3 bases at J, with 6 bases in the middle. Germline V gene lookup returns CDR1 FNHDT and CDR2 SITEND (reference sequence). The CDR3 has 12 amino acids. The sequenced part of the CDR3 DNA is TGTGCCAGCAGTAAGGGGGACTCC. Protein sequence: CASSKGDS. The CDR3 reads in full as CASSKGDSDYTF.

This clone was found a few times. Mouse germline and gene names are used. The observed sequence ends 4 residues before the CDR3 terminus, with the missing tail filled in from the germline J gene. This sequence joins TRBV13-1 and TRBJ2-2; the match to TRBD2 covers 9 bases. J lost 0 bases, V lost 3 bases, and 3 bases had no gene match. Germline values: CDR1 NSHNY, CDR2 SYGAGN. This CDR3 comprises 16 residues. The chain's CDR3 is CASSAAGGANTGQLYF. CDR3 DNA, as far as it was read: TGTGCCAGCAGTGCCGCTGGGGGGGCAAACACCGGG.

Only a few counts were recorded for this clone. Gene names and germline match the mouse. The CDR3 end falls 3 residues outside the read, so it is completed with the germline J gene. The rearrangement uses TRBV13-3 and TRBJ1-6; 9 positions agree with TRBD1. TRBJ1-6 is designated an ORF whose function remains uncertain. In germline, CDR1 is NNHDY, CDR2 SYVADS. The ends lost 5 bases at V and 2 bases at J; junction bases unmatched: 5. The CDR3 has 16 residues. The CDR3 loop is CASRPGTGPYNSPLYF. CDR3 bases read: TGTGCCAGCAGACCCGGGACAGGGCCCTATAATTCGCCC.

This clone has ten or more counts. Gene names follow the mouse nomenclature. The read comes to an end 4 residues before the CDR3 does, leaving the germline J gene to fill in the end. V and J are TRBV13-3 and TRBJ2-2; TRBD1 is a possible D gene (5 bases). Germline V gene sequence: CDR1 NNHDY, CDR2 SYVADS. Trimming shortened V by 5 bases and J by 1 base, and 9 bases separated the two germline ends. The CDR3 runs 14 residues. The chain's CDR3 is CASRPRGNTGQLYF. The covered CDR3 bases are TGTGCCAGCAGACCTAGGGGAAACACCGGG.

As regards this clone: Gene names and germline refer to mouse. The read ends 4 residues shy of where the CDR3 ends; the end is completed using the germline J gene. At the DNA level, this CDR3 is encoded by other sequences in the same sample as well. The chain has TRBV19 and TRBJ2-7; 8 bases fit TRBD2. The CDR3 runs 14 residues. From germline, CDR1 is FNHDT and CDR2 SITEND (reference sequence). The sequenced part of the CDR3 DNA is TGTGCCAGCAGTGCTACTGGGGGCCCATAT. This sequence encodes CASSATGGPY. The complete CDR3 protein is CASSATGGPYEQYF.

With regard to this clone: The gene names given are mouse names. The CDR3 is cut off 4 residues early in the read; its end comes from the germline J gene. The J gene is TRBJ2-4, the V gene TRBV13-2; 10 positions agree with TRBD1. The CDR3 is made up of 17 amino acids. Germline assignment: CDR1 NNHNN and CDR2 SYGAGS (reference sequence). J was trimmed by 0 bases and V by 1 base; bases with no gene match: 5. The sequenced CDR3 bases are TGTGCCAGCGGTGATCCCTGGGACAGGGGAAGTCAAAAC. It specifies CASGDPWDRGSQN. The whole CDR3 sequence is CASGDPWDRGSQNTLYF.

On this clone: Gene names and germline match the mouse. The CDR3 end lies 4 residues beyond the end of the read and is filled in from the germline J gene. This CDR3 is also generated by other DNA sequences in the sample. The chain joins TRBV5 to TRBJ2-7, with 7 bases matching TRBD2. CDR3 length: 12 residues. Looked up from germline, CDR1 is LGHNA and CDR2 is YNLKQL (reference sequence). CDR3 bases read: TGTGCCAGCAGCCAAACTGGGGAT. Amino acid sequence: CASSQTGD. The whole CDR3 region reads CASSQTGDEQYF.

This clone has just a few counts. Gene names and germline refer to mouse. The CDR3 end lies 4 residues beyond the end of the read and is filled in from the germline J gene. The V and J genes are TRBV1 and TRBJ2-2, with 7 bases lining up with TRBD1. The CDR3 loop spans 15 amino acids. Germline V gives CDR1 NSQYPW, CDR2 LRSPGD (reference sequence). V trimming: 7 bases; J trimming: 0 bases; junction bases outside the gene matches: 5. CDR3: CTCTTGAANTGQLYF. The CDR3 bases that were read are TGCACCTGCACCACAGGGGCCGCAAACACCGGG.

To note about this clone: Gene names and germline refer to mouse. The read falls 4 residues short of the CDR3 end, and the missing part is taken from the germline J gene. This chain connects TRBV5 to TRBJ2-1; the match to TRBD2 covers 14 bases. The CDR3 extends over 17 amino acids. Germline values: CDR1 LGHNA, CDR2 YNLKQL (reference sequence). The V and J ends lost 0 bases and 3 bases, in that order; junction bases with no gene match: 1. CDR3 DNA (partial): TGTGCCAGCAGCCAAGAGGGACTGGGGGGGCTCTATGCT. Protein: CASSQEGLGGLYA. From start to end, the CDR3 is CASSQEGLGGLYAEQFF.

This clone came up a few times. The listed genes are named as in mouse. The read terminates 4 residues before the CDR3 end, so the remaining end is supplied by the germline J gene. The chain combines TRBV19 with TRBJ2-3, with a tentative D call TRBD2 (7 bases). Germline assignment: CDR1 FNHDT and CDR2 SITEND (reference sequence). The V and J ends lost 3 bases and 1 base respectively, with 12 bases between them. This CDR3 comprises 15 residues. Partial CDR3 DNA: TGTGCCAGCAGTAGAGGGGGGGGTGGTGCAGAA. Amino acid sequence: CASSRGGGGAE. The whole CDR3 reads CASSRGGGGAETLYF. Filled out from reference TRBV19 and TRBJ2-3, the complete variable domain reads GGIITQTPKFLIGQEGQKLTLKCQQNFNHDTMYWYRQDSGKGLRLIYYSITENDLQKGDLSEGYDASREKKSSFSLTVTSAQKNEMAVFLCASSRGGGGAETLYFGSGTRLTVL.

Regarding this clone: The genes and germline here are from mouse. The CDR3 goes on 4 residues after the read ends, and that part is filled in from the germline J gene. The chain is built from TRBV13-1 and TRBJ1-1; TRBD1 matches 7 bases. Germline V lookup: CDR1 NSHNY, CDR2 SYGAGN. Trimming cost V 0 bases and J 4 bases; bases outside gene matches: 6. The CDR3 sequence is 15 residues long. CDR3 bases read: TGTGCCAGCAGTGATGCGGGACAGTTGGGCACA. Amino acids: CASSDAGQLGT. The complete CDR3 reads CASSDAGQLGTEVFF.

This clone came up a few times. All gene names here are mouse names. Sequencing ends 4 residues short of the CDR3 end; the germline J gene provides the rest. The same CDR3 can be traced to other DNA sequences in this sample. This chain connects TRBV1 to TRBJ2-5; 9 bases are a match to TRBD2. Germline loops: CDR1 NSQYPW, CDR2 LRSPGD (reference sequence). This CDR3 is built from 14 residues. The CDR3 loop reads CTCSAGGGADTQYF. The sequenced part of the CDR3 DNA is TGCACCTGCAGTGCAGGTGGGGGGGCGGAC. The entire variable domain, with the rest obtained from reference TRBV1 and TRBJ2-5, is as follows: VTLLEQNPRWRLVPRGQAVNLRCILKNSQYPWMSWYQQDLQKQLQWLFTLRSPGDKEVKSLPGADYLATRVTDTELRLQVANMSQGRTLYCTCSAGGGADTQYFGPGTRLLVL.

This clone was seen more than once but under ten times. The germline and genes are mouse ones. The read terminates 4 residues before the CDR3 end, so the remaining end is supplied by the germline J gene. The sample holds other DNA sequences that translate to the same CDR3. This chain joins TRBV1 and TRBJ1-2; 7 bases are shared with TRBD1. The trim removed 2 bases at V and 0 bases at J, leaving 3 bases unmatched. The V gene's germline CDR1 is NSQYPW and CDR2 LRSPGD (reference sequence). The CDR3 runs to 15 residues. The CDR3: CTCSAYRGANSDYTF. CDR3 DNA, as far as it was read: TGCACCTGCAGTGCATACAGGGGAGCAAACTCC.

As regards this clone: Gene labels here are mouse ones. With the read ending 4 residues before the CDR3 end, the germline J gene is used to fill in that end. Other nucleotide sequences in the sample specify the same CDR3. This chain links TRBV13-1 with TRBJ2-1; 7 nucleotides agree with TRBD1. The germline V gene encodes CDR1 NSHNY and CDR2 SYGAGN. The junction had 4 bases not matched to a gene; V was cut back by 3 bases and J by 1 base. This CDR3 is 15 amino acids long. This chain's CDR3 is CASSARTGNYAEQFF. The CDR3 DNA, read in part, is TGTGCCAGCAGTGCTCGGACAGGAAACTATGCT.

In the case of this clone: Gene names refer to mouse genes. The read ends 4 residues early relative to the CDR3; the germline J gene fills the gap. The V call is TRBV13-1, the J call TRBJ2-1; TRBD1 might be the D (7 bases). Germline CDR1 reads NSHNY; CDR2 reads SYGAGN. This CDR3 region has 16 residues. Trimming stripped 1 base from V and 2 bases from J, with 13 bases between. The CDR3 sequence is CASSDRGGGDYAEQFF. The part of the CDR3 DNA that was read is TGTGCCAGCAGTGATAGAGGGGGCGGGGACTATGCT.

As to this clone: Each gene name is a mouse one. The CDR3 extends 4 residues past the end of the read, so its final part is completed from the germline J gene. This chain links TRBV31 with TRBJ1-1, with D unresolved. This CDR3 has 14 amino acids. The V gene lost 0 bases and the J gene lost 3 bases, with 11 bases spanning the gap. CDR1 is GKSSPN, CDR2 SITVG, per germline. The CDR3 sequence is CAWSLWGRDTEVFF. The sequenced part of the CDR3 DNA is TGTGCCTGGAGTCTATGGGGAAGGGACACA.

This clone was counted at least ten times. Mouse gene names and germline throughout. From the germline J gene comes the end of the CDR3, since the read stops 4 residues before it. This CDR3 is also generated by other DNA sequences in the sample. The chain recombines TRBV17 with TRBJ2-2; 12 nucleotides match TRBD2. The V gene's germline CDR1 is MNHDT and CDR2 YYDKIL. The trim removed 3 bases at V and 1 base at J, leaving 0 bases unmatched. The CDR3 has 16 residues. The CDR3 bases that were read are TGTGCTAGCAGTAGGGGACTGGGGGGAAACACCGGG. This gives the protein CASSRGLGGNTG. The whole CDR3 protein is CASSRGLGGNTGQLYF.

Remarks on this clone: Here the gene names and germline are mouse. The CDR3 is cut off 4 residues early in the read; its end comes from the germline J gene. The J gene is TRBJ1-2, the V gene TRBV13-3; D might be TRBD1 (5 bases). CDR3 length: 14 residues. Germline V CDR1 and CDR2: NNHDY, SYVADS. The covered CDR3 bases are TGTGCCAGCAGTGACGGGGGGAGAGGGGCC. This translates into CASSDGGRGA. The CDR3 as a whole reads CASSDGGRGADYTF.

Concerning this clone: Gene labels here are mouse ones. Coverage ceases 4 residues before the CDR3 finishes, and the germline J gene fills in the end. The V and J genes are TRBV19 and TRBJ2-4; 13 bases align to TRBD2. CDR3 length: 18 residues. V lost 2 bases and J lost 2; bases outside the gene matches: 8. The V gene's germline CDR1 is FNHDT and CDR2 SITEND (reference sequence). The CDR3 here is CASSIHRTGGALQNTLYF. Partial CDR3 DNA: TGTGCCAGCAGTATCCACCGGACTGGGGGGGCGCTTCAAAAC.

Concerning this clone: Mouse names are used for the genes. The CDR3 extends 4 residues past the end of the read, so its final part is completed from the germline J gene. The rearrangement uses TRBV13-1 and TRBJ2-1; maybe TRBD1 (6 bases). CDR1 and CDR2 (germline): NSHNY, SYGAGN. The CDR3 totals 14 residues. Trimming took 3 bases from V and 3 from J, leaving 10 bases between them. Incomplete CDR3 DNA: TGTGCCAGCAGTGCGCCGACAGGCTATGCT. It is translated as CASSAPTGYA. The entire CDR3 sequence reads CASSAPTGYAEQFF.

This clone occurred many times. The gene names given are mouse names. The CDR3 goes on 4 residues after the read ends, and that part is filled in from the germline J gene. The same CDR3 also results from other DNA sequences found in this sample. The V gene is TRBV5, the J gene TRBJ2-1; TRBD1 matches at 7 bases. V dropped 3 bases and J dropped 3; count of bases not matched to a gene: 2. Germline assignment: CDR1 LGHNA and CDR2 YNLKQL (reference sequence). The CDR3 loop spans 14 amino acids. CDR3 bases read: TGTGCCAGCAGCCAGGCAGGGGGCTATGCT. Its protein product is CASSQAGGYA. The full CDR3 sequence reads CASSQAGGYAEQFF.

This clone has a count of ten or more. Genes here carry mouse names. The CDR3 extends 4 residues past the end of the read, so its final part is completed from the germline J gene. The V and J genes are TRBV13-1 and TRBJ2-5, with 7 nucleotides matching TRBD1. There are 14 residues in the CDR3. Germline-derived CDR1 and CDR2 are NSHNY and SYGAGN. The CDR3 bases that were read are TGTGCCAGCAGTGATCCCGCCAGGGGGGAC. It is translated as CASSDPARGD. The CDR3 in its entirety is CASSDPARGDTQYF.

This clone was detected only a few times. These gene names are mouse names. The read terminates 4 residues before the CDR3 end, so the remaining end is supplied by the germline J gene. The chain employs TRBV1 and TRBJ1-1; possible D gene TRBD1, 6 bases. CDR3 length: 15 amino acids. Per the germline V gene, CDR1 is NSQYPW and CDR2 is LRSPGD (reference sequence). The V gene lost 1 base and the J gene lost 0 bases, with 9 bases spanning the gap. CDR3 residues: CTCSAAGQPNTEVFF. The covered CDR3 bases are TGCACCTGCAGTGCAGCGGGACAACCAAACACA.

This clone turned up a few times. Gene names are mouse gene names. The read ends 4 residues early relative to the CDR3; the germline J gene fills the gap. This chain links TRBV13-3 with TRBJ1-1, with D perhaps TRBD1 (6 bases). The length of the CDR3 is 12 residues. The germline V gene encodes CDR1 NNHDY and CDR2 SYVADS. The CDR3 loop reads CASRQGRTEVFF. The DNA read from the CDR3 is TGTGCCAGCAGACAGGGAAGGACA.

Only a few counts were recorded for this clone. The gene names given are mouse names. With the read ending 4 residues before the CDR3 end, the germline J gene is used to fill in that end. The chain uses TRBV31 and TRBJ1-2, with D possibly TRBD1 on 5 matching bases. CDR1 and CDR2 (germline): GKSSPN, SITVG. Deletions cut 0 bases from V and 1 base from J, with 9 bases between. CDR3 length: 14 residues. The CDR3 bases that were read are TGTGCCTGGAGTCTATCAGGGCTAAACTCC. This codes for CAWSLSGLNS. The CDR3 as a whole reads CAWSLSGLNSDYTF.